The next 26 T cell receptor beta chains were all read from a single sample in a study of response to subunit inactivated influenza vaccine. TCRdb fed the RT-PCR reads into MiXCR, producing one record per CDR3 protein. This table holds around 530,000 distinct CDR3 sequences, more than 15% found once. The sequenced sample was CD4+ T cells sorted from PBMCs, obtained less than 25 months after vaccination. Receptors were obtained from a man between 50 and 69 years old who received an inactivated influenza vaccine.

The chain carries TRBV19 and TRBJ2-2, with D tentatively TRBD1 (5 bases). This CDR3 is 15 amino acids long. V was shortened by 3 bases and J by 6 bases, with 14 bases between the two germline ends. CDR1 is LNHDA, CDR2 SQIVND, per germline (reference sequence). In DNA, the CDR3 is TGTGCCAGTAGTATGGGCAGGGTTAGGGCCGGGGAGCTGTTTTTT. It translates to CASSMGRVRAGELFF.

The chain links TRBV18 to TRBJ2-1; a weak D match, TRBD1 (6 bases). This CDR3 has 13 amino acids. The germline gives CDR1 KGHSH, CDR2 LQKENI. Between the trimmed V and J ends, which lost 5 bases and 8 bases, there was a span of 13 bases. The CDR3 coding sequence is TGTGCCAGCTCAACAGGGCAGTTCGATGAGCAGTTCTTC. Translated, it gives CASSTGQFDEQFF.

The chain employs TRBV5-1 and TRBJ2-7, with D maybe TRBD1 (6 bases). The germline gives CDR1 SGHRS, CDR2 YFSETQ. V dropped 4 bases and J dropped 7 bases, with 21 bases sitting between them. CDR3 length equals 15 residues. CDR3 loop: CASSPETGFGGEQYF. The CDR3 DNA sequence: TGCGCCAGCAGCCCGGAAACAGGGTTCGGTGGAGAGCAGTACTTC.

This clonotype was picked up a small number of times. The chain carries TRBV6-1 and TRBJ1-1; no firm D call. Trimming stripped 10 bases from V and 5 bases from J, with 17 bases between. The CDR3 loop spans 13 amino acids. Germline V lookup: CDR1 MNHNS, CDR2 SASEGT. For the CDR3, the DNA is TGTGCCACGGCCGTCGCGAGGCTGACTGAAGCTTTCTTT. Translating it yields CATAVARLTEAFF.

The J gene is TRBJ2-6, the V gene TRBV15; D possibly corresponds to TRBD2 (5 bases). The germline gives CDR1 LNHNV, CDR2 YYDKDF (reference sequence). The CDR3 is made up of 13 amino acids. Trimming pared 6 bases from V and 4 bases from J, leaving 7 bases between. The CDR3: CATSRGGANVLTF. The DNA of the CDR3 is TGTGCCACCAGTCGCGGGGGGGCCAACGTCCTGACTTTC.

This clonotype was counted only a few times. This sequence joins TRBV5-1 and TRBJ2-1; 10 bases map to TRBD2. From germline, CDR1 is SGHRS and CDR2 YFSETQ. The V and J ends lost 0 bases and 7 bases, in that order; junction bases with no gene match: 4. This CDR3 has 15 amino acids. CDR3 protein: CASSLATSGSNEQFF. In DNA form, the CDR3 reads TGCGCCAGCAGCTTGGCGACTAGCGGGTCTAATGAGCAGTTCTTC. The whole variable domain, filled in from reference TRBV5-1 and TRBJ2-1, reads KAGVTQTPRYLIKTRGQQVTLSCSPISGHRSVSWYQQTPGQGLQFLFEYFSETQRNKGNFPGRFSGRQFSNSRSEMNVSTLELGDSALYLCASSLATSGSNEQFFGPGTRLTVL.

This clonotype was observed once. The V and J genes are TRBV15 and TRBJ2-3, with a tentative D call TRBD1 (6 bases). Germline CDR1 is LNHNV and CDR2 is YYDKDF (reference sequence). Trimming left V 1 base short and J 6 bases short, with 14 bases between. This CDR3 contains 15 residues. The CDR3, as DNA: TGTGCCACCAGCAGAGTAGACAGGTACAGGGATACGCAGTATTTT. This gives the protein CATSRVDRYRDTQYF. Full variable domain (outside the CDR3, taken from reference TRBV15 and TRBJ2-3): DAMVIQNPRYQVTQFGKPVTLSCSQTLNHNVMYWYQQKSSQAPKLLFHYYDKDFNNEADTPDNFQSRRPNTSFCFLDIRSPGLGDTAMYLCATSRVDRYRDTQYFGPGTRLTVL.

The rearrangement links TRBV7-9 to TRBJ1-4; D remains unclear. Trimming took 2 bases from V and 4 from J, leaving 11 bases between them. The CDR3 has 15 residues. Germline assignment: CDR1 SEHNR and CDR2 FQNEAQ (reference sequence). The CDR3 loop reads CASSLNAEDNEKLFF. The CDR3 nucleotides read TGTGCCAGCAGCTTAAATGCAGAAGATAATGAAAAACTGTTTTTT.

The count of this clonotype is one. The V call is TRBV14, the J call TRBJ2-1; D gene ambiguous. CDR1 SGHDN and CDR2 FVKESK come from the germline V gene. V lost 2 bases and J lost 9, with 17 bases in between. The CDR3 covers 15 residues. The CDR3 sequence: CASSQHPQSWGEQFF. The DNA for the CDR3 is TGTGCCAGCAGCCAACATCCTCAGAGCTGGGGTGAGCAGTTCTTC.

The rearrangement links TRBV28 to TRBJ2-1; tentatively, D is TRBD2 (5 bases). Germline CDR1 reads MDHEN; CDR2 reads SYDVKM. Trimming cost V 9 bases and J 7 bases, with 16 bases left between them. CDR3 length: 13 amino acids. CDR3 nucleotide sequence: TGTGCCAGTTTTTCCTTGGGGAGAAATGAGCAGTTCTTC. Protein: CASFSLGRNEQFF.

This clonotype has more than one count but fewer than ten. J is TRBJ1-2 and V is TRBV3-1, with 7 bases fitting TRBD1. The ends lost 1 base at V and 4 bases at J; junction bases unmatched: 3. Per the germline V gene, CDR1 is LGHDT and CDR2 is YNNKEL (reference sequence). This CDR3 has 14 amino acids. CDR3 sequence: CASSQAGQLYGYTF. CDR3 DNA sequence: TGTGCCAGCAGCCAAGCGGGACAGCTCTATGGCTACACCTTC.

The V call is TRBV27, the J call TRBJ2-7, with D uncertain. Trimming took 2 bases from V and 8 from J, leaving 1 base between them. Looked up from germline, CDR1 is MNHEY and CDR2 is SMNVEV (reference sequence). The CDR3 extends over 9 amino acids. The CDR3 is CASSLKQYF. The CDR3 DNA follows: TGTGCCAGCAGTTTAAAGCAGTACTTC.

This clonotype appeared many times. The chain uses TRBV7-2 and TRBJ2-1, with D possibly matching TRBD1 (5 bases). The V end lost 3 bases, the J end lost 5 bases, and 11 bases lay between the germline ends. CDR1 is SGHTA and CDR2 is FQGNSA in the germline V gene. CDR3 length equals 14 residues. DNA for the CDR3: TGTGCCAGCAGCTTGGCAGGGCCCCACAATGAGCAGTTCTTC. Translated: CASSLAGPHNEQFF.

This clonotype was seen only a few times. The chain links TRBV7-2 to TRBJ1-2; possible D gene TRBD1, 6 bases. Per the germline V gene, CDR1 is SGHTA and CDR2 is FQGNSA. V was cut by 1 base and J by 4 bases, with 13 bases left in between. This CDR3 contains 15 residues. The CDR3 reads CASSLGGQFVYGYTF. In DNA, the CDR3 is TGTGCCAGCAGCTTAGGTGGACAGTTCGTCTATGGCTACACCTTC. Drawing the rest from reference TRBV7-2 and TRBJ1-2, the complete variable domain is GAGVSQSPSNKVTEKGKDVELRCDPISGHTALYWYRQSLGQGLEFLIYFQGNSAPDKSGLPSDRFSAERTGGSVSTLTIQRTQQEDSAVYLCASSLGGQFVYGYTFGSGTRLTVV.

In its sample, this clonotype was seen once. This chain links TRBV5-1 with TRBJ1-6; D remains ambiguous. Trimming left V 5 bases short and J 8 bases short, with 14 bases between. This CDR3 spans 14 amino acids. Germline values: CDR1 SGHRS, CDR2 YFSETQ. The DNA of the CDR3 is TGCGCCAGCAGTTATGGTACGGAATATTCACCCCTCCACTTT. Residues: CASSYGTEYSPLHF.

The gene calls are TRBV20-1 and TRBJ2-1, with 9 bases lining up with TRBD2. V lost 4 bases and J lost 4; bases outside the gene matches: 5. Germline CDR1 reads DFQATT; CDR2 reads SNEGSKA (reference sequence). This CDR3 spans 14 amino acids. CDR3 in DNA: TGCAGTGCTATTCCGCTAGCGGGGTACAATGAGCAGTTCTTC. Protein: CSAIPLAGYNEQFF.

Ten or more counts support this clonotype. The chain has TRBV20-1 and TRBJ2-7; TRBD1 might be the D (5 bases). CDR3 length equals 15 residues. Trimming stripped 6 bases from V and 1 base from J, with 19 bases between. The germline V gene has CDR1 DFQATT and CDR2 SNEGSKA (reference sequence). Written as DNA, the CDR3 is TGCAGTGCGTTGCCTAGGGGCCCACTTTCCTACGAGCAGTACTTC. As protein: CSALPRGPLSYEQYF.

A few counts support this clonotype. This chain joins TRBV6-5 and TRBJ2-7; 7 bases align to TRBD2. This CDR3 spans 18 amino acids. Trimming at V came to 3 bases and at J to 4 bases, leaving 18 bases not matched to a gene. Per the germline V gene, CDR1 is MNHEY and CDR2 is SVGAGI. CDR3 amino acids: CASSYRIGGIGELYEQYF. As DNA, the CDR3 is TGTGCCAGCAGTTATCGAATCGGGGGGATTGGGGAGCTTTACGAGCAGTACTTC.

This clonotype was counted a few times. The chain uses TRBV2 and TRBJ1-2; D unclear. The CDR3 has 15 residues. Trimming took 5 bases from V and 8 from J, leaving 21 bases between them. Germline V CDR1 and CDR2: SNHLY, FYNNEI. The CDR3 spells CASSLQRTLERGYTF. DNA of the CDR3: TGTGCCAGCAGTCTTCAACGGACCCTGGAACGGGGCTACACCTTC.

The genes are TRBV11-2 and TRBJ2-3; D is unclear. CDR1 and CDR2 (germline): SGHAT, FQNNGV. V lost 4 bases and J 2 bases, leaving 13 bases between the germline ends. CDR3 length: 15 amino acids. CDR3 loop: CASSWMGSYTDTQYF. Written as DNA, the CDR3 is TGTGCCAGCAGCTGGATGGGGTCGTACACAGATACGCAGTATTTT.

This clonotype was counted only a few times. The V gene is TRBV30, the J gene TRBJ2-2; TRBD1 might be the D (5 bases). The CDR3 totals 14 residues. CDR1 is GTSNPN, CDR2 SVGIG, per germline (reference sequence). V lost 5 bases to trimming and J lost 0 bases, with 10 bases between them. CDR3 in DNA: TGTGCCTGGGGCCCCAGGGCGAACACCGGGGAGCTGTTTTTT. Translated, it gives CAWGPRANTGELFF.

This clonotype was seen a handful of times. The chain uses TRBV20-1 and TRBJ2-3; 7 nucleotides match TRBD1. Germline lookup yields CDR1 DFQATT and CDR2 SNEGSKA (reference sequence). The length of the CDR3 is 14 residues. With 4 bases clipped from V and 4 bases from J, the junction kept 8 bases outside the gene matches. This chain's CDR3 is CSATLSTGSDTQYF. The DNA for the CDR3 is TGCAGTGCTACCCTTTCGACAGGGTCAGATACGCAGTATTTT.

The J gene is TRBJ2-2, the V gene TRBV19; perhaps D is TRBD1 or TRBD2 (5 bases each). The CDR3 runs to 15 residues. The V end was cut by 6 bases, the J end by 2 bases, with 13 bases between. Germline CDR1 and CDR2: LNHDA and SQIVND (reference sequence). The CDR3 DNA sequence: TGTGCCAGTAGCGATATGGGGGTAAACACCGGGGAGCTGTTTTTT. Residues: CASSDMGVNTGELFF.

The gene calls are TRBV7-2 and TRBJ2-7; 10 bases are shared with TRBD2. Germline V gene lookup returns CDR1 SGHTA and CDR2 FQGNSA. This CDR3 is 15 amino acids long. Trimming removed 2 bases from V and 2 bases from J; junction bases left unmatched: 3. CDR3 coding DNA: TGTGCCAGCAGCTTAACCGGGACTAGCGCCTACGAGCAGTACTTC. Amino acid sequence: CASSLTGTSAYEQYF.

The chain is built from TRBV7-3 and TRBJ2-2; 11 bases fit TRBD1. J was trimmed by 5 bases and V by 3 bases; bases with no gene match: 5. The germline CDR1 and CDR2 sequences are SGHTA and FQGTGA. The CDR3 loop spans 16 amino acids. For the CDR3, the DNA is TGTGCCAGCAGCTTCTCCGGGACAGGGGGAACCGGGGAGCTGTTTTTT. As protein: CASSFSGTGGTGELFF.

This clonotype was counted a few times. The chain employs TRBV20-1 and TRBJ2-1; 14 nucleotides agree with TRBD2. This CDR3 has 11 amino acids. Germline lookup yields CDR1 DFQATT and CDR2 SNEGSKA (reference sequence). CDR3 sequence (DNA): TGCAGGGGACTAGCGGGAGATGAGCAGTTCTTC. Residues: CRGLAGDEQFF.